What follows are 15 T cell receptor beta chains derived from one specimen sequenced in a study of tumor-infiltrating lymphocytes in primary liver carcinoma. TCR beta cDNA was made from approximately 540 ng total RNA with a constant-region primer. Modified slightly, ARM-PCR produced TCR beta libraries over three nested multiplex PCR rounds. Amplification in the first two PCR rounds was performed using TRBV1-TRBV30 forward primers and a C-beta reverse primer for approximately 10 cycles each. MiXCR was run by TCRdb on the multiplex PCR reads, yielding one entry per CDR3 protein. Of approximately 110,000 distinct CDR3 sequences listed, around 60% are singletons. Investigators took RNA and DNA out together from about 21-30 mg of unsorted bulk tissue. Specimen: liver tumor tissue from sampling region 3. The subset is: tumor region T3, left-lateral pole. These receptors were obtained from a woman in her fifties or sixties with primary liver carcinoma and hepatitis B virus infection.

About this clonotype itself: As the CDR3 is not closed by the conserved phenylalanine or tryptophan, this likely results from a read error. CDR3 loop: CVSSPDRGASHEQYL. Written as DNA, the CDR3 is TGTGTCAGCAGCCCCGACAGGGGGGCTTCCCACGAGCAGTACTTA. The V gene is TRBV11-2, the J gene TRBJ2-7; 9 bases map to TRBD1. Germline CDR1 reads SGHAT; CDR2 reads FQNNGV. The CDR3 is 15 residues long.

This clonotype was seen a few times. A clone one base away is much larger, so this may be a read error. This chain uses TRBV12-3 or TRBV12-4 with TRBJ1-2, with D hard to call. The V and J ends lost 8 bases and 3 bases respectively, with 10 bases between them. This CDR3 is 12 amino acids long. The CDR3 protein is CASGNRDYGYTF. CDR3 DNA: TGTGCCAGCGGTAATCGGGACTATGGCTACACCTTC.

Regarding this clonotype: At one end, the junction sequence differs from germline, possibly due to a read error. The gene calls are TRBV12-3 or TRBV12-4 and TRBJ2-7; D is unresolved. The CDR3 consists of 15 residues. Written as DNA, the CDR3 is TGTGCCAGCAGTTTCCATCTGGACGCGACCTACAAGCAGTACTTC. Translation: CASSFHLDATYKQYF.

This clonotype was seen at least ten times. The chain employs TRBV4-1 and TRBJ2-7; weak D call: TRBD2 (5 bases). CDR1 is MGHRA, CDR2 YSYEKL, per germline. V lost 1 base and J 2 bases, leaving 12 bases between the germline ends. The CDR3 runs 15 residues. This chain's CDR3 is CASSQGSGRAYEQYF. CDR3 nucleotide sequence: TGCGCCAGCAGCCAAGGGTCGGGAAGAGCCTACGAGCAGTACTTC.

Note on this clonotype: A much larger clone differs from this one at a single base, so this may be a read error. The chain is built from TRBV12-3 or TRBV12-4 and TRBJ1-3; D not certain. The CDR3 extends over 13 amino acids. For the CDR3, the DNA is TGTGCCAGCAGTTTTAACTCTGGATACACCATATATTTT. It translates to CASSFNSGYTIYF.

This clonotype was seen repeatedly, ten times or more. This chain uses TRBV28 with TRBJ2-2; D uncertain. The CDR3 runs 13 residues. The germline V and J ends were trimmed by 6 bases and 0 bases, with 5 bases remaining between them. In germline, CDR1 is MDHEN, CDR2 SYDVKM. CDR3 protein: CASRTPNTGELFF. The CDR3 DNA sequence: TGTGCCAGCAGGACCCCGAACACCGGGGAGCTGTTTTTT.

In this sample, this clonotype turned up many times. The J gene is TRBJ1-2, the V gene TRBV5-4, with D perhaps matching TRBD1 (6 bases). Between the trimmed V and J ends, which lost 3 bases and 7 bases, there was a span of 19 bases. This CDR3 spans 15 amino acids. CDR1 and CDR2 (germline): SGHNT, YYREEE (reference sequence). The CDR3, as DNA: TGTGCCAGCAGCTACAGTCTACAGGGACTCGGTGGCTACACCTTC. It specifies CASSYSLQGLGGYTF.

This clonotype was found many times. The CDR3 loop is CASSENLAGLAGNEQFF. As DNA, the CDR3 is TGTGCCAGCAGTGAAAACTTGGCGGGACTAGCGGGAAATGAGCAGTTCTTC. The chain couples TRBV6-1 to TRBJ2-1; 13 bases are shared with TRBD2. Losses at the gene ends were 2 bases for V and 7 bases for J; bases not matched to a gene: 8. This CDR3 is built from 17 residues. Germline V CDR1 and CDR2: MNHNS, SASEGT.

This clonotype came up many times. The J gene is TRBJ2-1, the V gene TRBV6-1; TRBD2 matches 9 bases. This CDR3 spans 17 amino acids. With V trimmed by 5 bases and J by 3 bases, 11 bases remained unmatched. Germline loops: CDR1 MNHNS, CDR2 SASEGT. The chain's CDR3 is CASSPDFSGRGYNEQFF. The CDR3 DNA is TGTGCCAGCAGTCCTGACTTTAGCGGGAGAGGCTACAATGAGCAGTTCTTC.

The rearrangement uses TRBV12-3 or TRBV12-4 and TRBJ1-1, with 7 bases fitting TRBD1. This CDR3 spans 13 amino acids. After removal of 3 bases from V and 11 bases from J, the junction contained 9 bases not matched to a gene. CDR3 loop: CASSFGEGAMAFF. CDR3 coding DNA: TGTGCCAGCAGTTTCGGAGAGGGGGCGATGGCTTTCTTT.

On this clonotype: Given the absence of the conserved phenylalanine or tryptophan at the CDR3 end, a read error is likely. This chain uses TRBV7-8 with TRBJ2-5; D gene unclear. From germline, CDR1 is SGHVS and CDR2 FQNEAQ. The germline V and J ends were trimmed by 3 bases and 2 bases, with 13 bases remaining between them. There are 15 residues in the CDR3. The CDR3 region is CASSFYGRRQETQYL. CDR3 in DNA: TGTGCCAGCAGCTTTTATGGACGGAGACAAGAGACCCAGTACCTC.

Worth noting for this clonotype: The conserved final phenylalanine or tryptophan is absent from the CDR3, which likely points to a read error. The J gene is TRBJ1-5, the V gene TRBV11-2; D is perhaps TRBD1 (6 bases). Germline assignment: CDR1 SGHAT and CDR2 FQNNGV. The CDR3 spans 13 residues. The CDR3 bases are TGTGCCAGCGGCGACGACAGGAATCGGCCCCAGCATCTT. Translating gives CASGDDRNRPQHL.

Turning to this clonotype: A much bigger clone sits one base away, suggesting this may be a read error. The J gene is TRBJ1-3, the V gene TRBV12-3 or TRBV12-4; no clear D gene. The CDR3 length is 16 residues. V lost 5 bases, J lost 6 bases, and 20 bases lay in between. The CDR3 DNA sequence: TGTGCCAGCAGTCAACATTTGACTGTTACGGAAAACACCATATATTTT. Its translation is CASSQHLTVTENTIYF.

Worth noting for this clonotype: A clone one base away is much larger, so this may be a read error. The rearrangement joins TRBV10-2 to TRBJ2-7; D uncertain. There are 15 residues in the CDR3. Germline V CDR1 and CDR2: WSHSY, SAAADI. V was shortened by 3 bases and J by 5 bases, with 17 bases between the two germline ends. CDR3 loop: CASSDNSPRAHEQYF. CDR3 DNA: TGCGCCAGCAGTGATAATTCCCCTAGGGCCCACGAGCAGTACTTC.

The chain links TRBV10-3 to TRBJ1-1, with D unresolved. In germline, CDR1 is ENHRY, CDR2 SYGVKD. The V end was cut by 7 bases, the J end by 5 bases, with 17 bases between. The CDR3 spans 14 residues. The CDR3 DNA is TGTGCCATCAATTATGGACGTTCGAATACTGAAGCTTTCTTT. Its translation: CAINYGRSNTEAFF.